This is a list of T cell receptor beta chains from one sample in a study of identical twins. TCRdb reanalysed the 5' RACE reads using MiXCR and keeps one entry per CDR3 protein. Found here are over 200,000 distinct CDR3 sequences, about 10% of them singletons; the top ten hold approximately 9.1%. Sequencing input: memory T cells sorted from blood. Receptors originate from a man aged 45-65 years in good health. Each CDR3 is given with its conserved first and last residue. The order of the fields is V gene, clone size, D gene, J gene, CDR3 DNA, CDR3 protein. The D gene is left open where the match is weak. Expanded clones are given a class, and other clones once, few, many or no size at all.

V: TRBV27
size: NA
D: NA
J: TRBJ2-5
DNA: TGTGCCAGAACGAGGGGGCAAGAGACCCAGTACTTC
CDR3: CARTRGQETQYF

V: TRBV12-3/TRBV12-4
size: few
D: NA
J: TRBJ2-5
DNA: TGTGCCAGCAGTTTTTTTGGGGGTGCCCAAGAGACCCAGTACTTC
CDR3: CASSFFGGAQETQYF

V: TRBV21-1
size: many
D: NA
J: TRBJ2-5
DNA: TGTGCCAGCAGCCTCCATGTAGCGGGTTGCCAAGAGACCCAGTACTTC
CDR3: CASSLHVAGCQETQYF

V: TRBV5-1
size: NA
D: TRBD1
J: TRBJ1-3
DNA: TGCGCCAGCAGCGATACAGGGGGCTCTGGAAACACCATATATTTT
CDR3: CASSDTGGSGNTIYF

V: TRBV12-3/TRBV12-4
size: many
D: NA
J: TRBJ2-1
DNA: TGTGCCAGCAATCCACCCGAAGACAATGAGCAGTTCTTC
CDR3: CASNPPEDNEQFF

V: TRBV5-1
size: many
D: NA
J: TRBJ1-2
DNA: TGCGCCAGCAGCTTGGACGGGAGCTATGGCTACACCTTC
CDR3: CASSLDGSYGYTF

V: TRBV29-1
size: many
D: NA
J: TRBJ2-3
DNA: TGCAGCGGACTTTTCGCAGATACGCAGTATTTT
CDR3: CSGLFADTQYF

V: TRBV30
size: NA
D: TRBD1
J: TRBJ2-6
DNA: TGTGCCTGGAGAAGGGGGCGCTTAAAAAGTGGGGCCAACGTCCTGACTTTC
CDR3: CAWRRGRLKSGANVLTF

V: TRBV6-1
size: many
D: NA
J: TRBJ1-3
DNA: TGTGCCAGCAGTGAAAGACAGAGCTCTGGAAACACCATATATTTT
CDR3: CASSERQSSGNTIYF

V: TRBV23-1
size: NA
D: NA
J: TRBJ1-6
DNA: TGCGCCAGCAGGGGGCACGGAAGCTCCTATAATTCACCCCTCCACTTT
CDR3: CASRGHGSSYNSPLHF

V: TRBV6-4
size: many
D: TRBD1
J: TRBJ2-1
DNA: TGTGCCAGCAGTGTCCGGGACAGTCGTTACAATGAGCAGTTCTTC
CDR3: CASSVRDSRYNEQFF

V: TRBV30
size: many
D: NA
J: TRBJ2-4
DNA: TGTGCCTGGAGTGCGGCCAAAAACATTCAGTACTTC
CDR3: CAWSAAKNIQYF

V: TRBV6-5
size: NA
D: TRBD2
J: TRBJ2-5
DNA: TGTGCCAGCAGTTACTCGATTATTAGCGGGGATAAAGAGACCCAGTACTTC
CDR3: CASSYSIISGDKETQYF

V: TRBV10-3
size: NA
D: NA
J: TRBJ2-3
DNA: TGTGCCATCAAATCAAAGGGCACGAGCACAGATACGCAGTATTTT
CDR3: CAIKSKGTSTDTQYF

V: TRBV3-1
size: few
D: TRBD1
J: TRBJ1-1
DNA: TGTGCCAGCAGCCATTCCGGGACAGGGGTATTTGAAGCTTTCTTT
CDR3: CASSHSGTGVFEAFF

V: TRBV7-2
size: many
D: NA
J: TRBJ2-2
DNA: TGTGCCAGCAGCCCGTCCGGGACCCTGGCCGGGGAGCTGTTTTTT
CDR3: CASSPSGTLAGELFF

V: TRBV7-9
size: many
D: TRBD2
J: TRBJ2-5
DNA: TGTGCCAGCAGCTGGGGACTAGCGGGGGCCAAAGAGACCCAGTACTTC
CDR3: CASSWGLAGAKETQYF

V: TRBV10-3
size: few
D: TRBD1
J: TRBJ2-3
DNA: TGTGCCATCAGGGGAAGAGGGACAGGGGTGGATACGCAGTATTTT
CDR3: CAIRGRGTGVDTQYF

V: TRBV20-1
size: NA
D: TRBD1
J: TRBJ2-2
DNA: TGCAGTGCTAGCCAGGGGGTCACCGGGGAGCTGTTTTTT
CDR3: CSASQGVTGELFF

V: TRBV12-3/TRBV12-4
size: NA
D: NA
J: TRBJ1-2
DNA: TGTGCCAGCAGTTCCAGGGAGGGCCTCTATGGCTACACCTTC
CDR3: CASSSREGLYGYTF

V: TRBV4-2
size: many
D: NA
J: TRBJ1-6
DNA: TGTGCCAGCAGCCAAGACCGGGGGAGGACGAATTCACCCCTCCACTTT
CDR3: CASSQDRGRTNSPLHF

V: TRBV5-1
size: many
D: TRBD1
J: TRBJ2-4
DNA: TGCGCCAGCAGCTTGGAAGGACAGGGGGACATTCAGTACTTC
CDR3: CASSLEGQGDIQYF

V: TRBV5-1
size: many
D: TRBD1
J: TRBJ2-2
DNA: TGCGCCAGCAGCATCCGGACAGGGAACACCGGGGAGCTGTTTTTT
CDR3: CASSIRTGNTGELFF

V: TRBV6-5
size: many
D: NA
J: TRBJ1-6
DNA: TGTGCCAGCATGGCAGGGGTTTCACCCCTCCACTTT
CDR3: CASMAGVSPLHF

V: TRBV11-3
size: NA
D: NA
J: TRBJ2-1
DNA: TGTGCCAGCAGCTCCGGCCAGGGATTCGGCAATGAGCAGTTCTTC
CDR3: CASSSGQGFGNEQFF

V: TRBV10-3
size: many
D: TRBD1
J: TRBJ1-1
DNA: TGTGCCATCAGTCGGGACAGCGGGGACACTGAAGCTTTCTTT
CDR3: CAISRDSGDTEAFF

V: TRBV12-3/TRBV12-4
size: many
D: NA
J: TRBJ1-4
DNA: TGTGCCAGCAGTTTCTCGGGGGGGACTGAAAAACTGTTTTTT
CDR3: CASSFSGGTEKLFF

V: TRBV19
size: many
D: NA
J: TRBJ2-1
DNA: TGTGCCAGTAGTATATCAGCGGTATCCTACAATGAGCAGTTCTTC
CDR3: CASSISAVSYNEQFF

V: TRBV5-6
size: few
D: TRBD1
J: TRBJ2-3
DNA: TGTGCCAGCAGCCCCCTGGGACAGGGGGCAGATACGCAGTATTTT
CDR3: CASSPLGQGADTQYF

V: TRBV6-1
size: many
D: TRBD2
J: TRBJ2-1
DNA: TGTGCCAGCAGCCTGGGGGGACTAGAGAAAAATGAGCAGTTCTTC
CDR3: CASSLGGLEKNEQFF

V: TRBV7-9
size: NA
D: NA
J: TRBJ2-2
DNA: TGTGCTAGTACGCTAATCGGGGGCACCGGGGAGCTGTTTTTT
CDR3: CASTLIGGTGELFF

V: TRBV18
size: NA
D: TRBD1
J: TRBJ1-3
DNA: TGTGCCAGCTCACCACCGGGACAGGTCGCCTTTGGAAACACCATATATTTT
CDR3: CASSPPGQVAFGNTIYF

V: TRBV3-1
size: few
D: TRBD2
J: TRBJ2-7
DNA: TGTGCCAGCAGCCAAGGGCTAGCGGGCGTCTACGAGCAGTACTTC
CDR3: CASSQGLAGVYEQYF

V: TRBV27
size: many
D: NA
J: TRBJ1-5
DNA: TGTGCCAGCAGTTCCGGGGCAGCTGCGTGGCGCAATCAGCCCCAGCATTTT
CDR3: CASSSGAAAWRNQPQHF

V: TRBV27
size: many
D: NA
J: TRBJ1-4
DNA: TGTGCCAGCAGCTCGGCGGGGGCGGGTGATGAAAAACTGTTTTTT
CDR3: CASSSAGAGDEKLFF

V: TRBV12-3/TRBV12-4
size: few
D: TRBD2
J: TRBJ2-7
DNA: TGTGCCAGCAGTATTAGCGGGGGGTTCTACGAGCAGTACTTC
CDR3: CASSISGGFYEQYF

V: TRBV11-2
size: NA
D: NA
J: TRBJ1-4
DNA: TGTGCCAGCAGCCCCAAGGAACTGAATGAAAAACTGTTTTTT
CDR3: CASSPKELNEKLFF

V: TRBV12-3/TRBV12-4
size: few
D: NA
J: TRBJ1-1
DNA: TGTGCCAGCGGAGTAGCGAGGACCGAGGGGGCTTTCTTT
CDR3: CASGVARTEGAFF

V: TRBV5-6
size: many
D: NA
J: TRBJ2-5
DNA: TGTGCCAGCAGTCAAAAGACGAGAGGCCGGGGGGAGACCCAGTACTTC
CDR3: CASSQKTRGRGETQYF

V: TRBV5-6
size: many
D: NA
J: TRBJ1-2
DNA: TGTGCCAGCAGCCCCATGGGGGGAAACTATGGCTACACCTTC
CDR3: CASSPMGGNYGYTF

V: TRBV7-2
size: many
D: TRBD2
J: TRBJ2-2
DNA: TGTGCCAGCAGCCGGGACGCGACTAGCGGGCACACCGGGGAGCTGTTTTTT
CDR3: CASSRDATSGHTGELFF

V: TRBV28
size: few
D: TRBD2
J: TRBJ2-2
DNA: TGTGCCAGCAGTTTCGGCGGGGGGGCGAGCGGGGAGCTGTTTTTT
CDR3: CASSFGGGASGELFF